Detailed here is one TCR beta chain. Its antigen remains unidentified. The sample belongs to a study of Ad26.COV2.S vaccination and SARS-CoV-2 variants. Across the study: Intramuscularly, Ad26.COV2.S was given either once or twice, 56 days apart.

The treatment denotes: 15 to 20 received Ad26.COV2.S at low or high dose, single or two shots; about five received placebo; per-sample allocation not given. After the first vaccine or placebo injection, samples were drawn on day 63. Sequenced by immunoSEQ multiplex PCR; TCRdb stores in-frame clones only, minus some. The table has fewer than 900,000 clones, approximately 88% seen once. The ends were cut back, 1 base at V and 6 bases at J, with 14 bases in the middle. CDR3 length: 15 amino acids. Germline V lookup: CDR1 SGHAT, CDR2 FQNNGV. Study conclusions and caveats: Breadth and depth estimates from TCRs may understate total T cell responses.

This receptor was identified in a person between 18 and 65 years old who received the Ad26.COV2.S COVID-19 vaccine or a placebo. This chain links TRBV11-2 with TRBJ2-3, with D perhaps matching TRBD1 or TRBD2 (6 bases each). Material: peripheral blood, obtained in a trial of Ad26.COV2.S vaccine versus placebo. The CDR3 nucleotides read TGTGCCAGCAGCTTAGGCCTTGGGGGGCCCGATACGCAGTATTTT. It yields the protein CASSLGLGGPDTQYF.